This T cell receptor beta chain emerged from a study of blood T cell repertoires in COVID-19. The overall study: Nucleic acid was either cDNA or gDNA, and it came from T cells, B-cell-depleted T cells, or PBMCs.

This clone was counted only a few times. The repertoire was sequenced with immunoSEQ multiplex PCR; TCRdb's copy has only in-frame clones and lacks some. The sample carries about 63,000 clones, about 80% recorded once. Specimen: peripheral blood. This TCR was recovered from a human donor in a cohort sampled during active COVID-19.

The DNA of the CDR3 is TGCGCCAGCAGCTTGCAAAGCGGGAAGGTAGATACGCAGTATTTT. It specifies CASSLQSGKVDTQYF. The V call is TRBV5-1, the J call TRBJ2-3; 7 nucleotides match TRBD2. Per germline, CDR1 SGHRS and CDR2 YFSETQ. J lost 5 bases, V lost 1 base, and 7 bases had no gene match. This CDR3 is built from 15 residues.